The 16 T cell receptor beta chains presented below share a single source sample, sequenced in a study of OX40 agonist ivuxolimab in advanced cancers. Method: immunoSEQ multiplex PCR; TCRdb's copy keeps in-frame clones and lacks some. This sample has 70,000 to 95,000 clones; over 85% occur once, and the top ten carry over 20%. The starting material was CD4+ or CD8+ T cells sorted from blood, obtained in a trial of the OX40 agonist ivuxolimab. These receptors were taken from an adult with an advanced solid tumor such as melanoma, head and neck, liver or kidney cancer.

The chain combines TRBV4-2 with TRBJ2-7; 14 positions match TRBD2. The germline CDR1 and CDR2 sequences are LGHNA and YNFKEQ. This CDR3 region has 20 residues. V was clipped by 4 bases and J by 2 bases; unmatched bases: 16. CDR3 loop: CASSLNPLGLAGEIAYEQYF. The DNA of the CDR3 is TGTGCCAGCAGCCTAAACCCCCTGGGACTAGCGGGAGAAATCGCCTACGAGCAGTACTTC.

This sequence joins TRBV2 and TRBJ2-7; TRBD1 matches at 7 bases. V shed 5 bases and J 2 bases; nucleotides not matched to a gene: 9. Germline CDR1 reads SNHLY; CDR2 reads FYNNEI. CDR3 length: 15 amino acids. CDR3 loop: CASSRDSLLPYEQYF. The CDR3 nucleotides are TGTGCCAGCAGTCGGGACAGCCTACTTCCCTACGAGCAGTACTTC.

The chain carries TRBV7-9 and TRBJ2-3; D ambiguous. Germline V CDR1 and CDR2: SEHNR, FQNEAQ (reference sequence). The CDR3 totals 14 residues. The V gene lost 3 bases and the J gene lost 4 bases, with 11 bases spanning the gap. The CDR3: CASSFPRRADTQYF. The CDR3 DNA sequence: TGTGCCAGCAGCTTCCCCCGTCGTGCAGATACGCAGTATTTT.

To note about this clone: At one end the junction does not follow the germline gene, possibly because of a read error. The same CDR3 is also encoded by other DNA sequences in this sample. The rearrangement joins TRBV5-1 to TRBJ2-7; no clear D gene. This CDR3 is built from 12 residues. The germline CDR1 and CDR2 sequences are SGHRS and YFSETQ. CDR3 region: CASSISPYEQYF. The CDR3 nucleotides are TGCGCCAGCAGCATAAGCCCCTACGAACAGTACTTC.

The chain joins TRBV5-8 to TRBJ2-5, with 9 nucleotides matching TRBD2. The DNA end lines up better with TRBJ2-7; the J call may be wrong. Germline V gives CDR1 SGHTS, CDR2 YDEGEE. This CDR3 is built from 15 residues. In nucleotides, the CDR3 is TGTGCCAGCAGCTTGCTAGCGGGACCCTCCTACGAGCAGTACTTC. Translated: CASSLLAGPSYEQYF.

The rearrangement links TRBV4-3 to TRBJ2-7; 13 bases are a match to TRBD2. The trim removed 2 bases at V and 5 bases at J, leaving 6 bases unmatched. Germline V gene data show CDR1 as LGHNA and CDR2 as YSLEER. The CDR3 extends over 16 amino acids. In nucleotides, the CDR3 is TGCGCCAGCAGCCAATCACTAGCGGGAGGGCCCCACGAGCAGTACTTC. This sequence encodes CASSQSLAGGPHEQYF.

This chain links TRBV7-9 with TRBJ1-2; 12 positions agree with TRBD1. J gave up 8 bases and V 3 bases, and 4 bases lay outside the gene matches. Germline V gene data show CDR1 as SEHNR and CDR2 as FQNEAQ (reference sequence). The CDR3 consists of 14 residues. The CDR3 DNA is TGTGCCAGCAGCTTGGGACAGGGGGCGCGAGGCTACACCTTC. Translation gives CASSLGQGARGYTF.

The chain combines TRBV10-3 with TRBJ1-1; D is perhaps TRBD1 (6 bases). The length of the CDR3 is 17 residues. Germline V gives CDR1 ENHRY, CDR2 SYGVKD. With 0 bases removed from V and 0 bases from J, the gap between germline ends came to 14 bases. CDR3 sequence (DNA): TGTGCCATCAGTGAGTCGAGGGGGTGGGAAATGAACACTGAAGCTTTCTTT. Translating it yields CAISESRGWEMNTEAFF.

Here the CDR3 DNA reads TGTGCCAGCAGCCCATGGGGGAACCGGGAGCAGTACTTC. Translating gives CASSPWGNREQYF. The V call is TRBV6-5, the J call TRBJ2-7; either TRBD1 or TRBD2 may supply D (5 bases each). The CDR3 has 13 amino acids. V lost 6 bases to trimming and J lost 7 bases, with 16 bases between them. Germline V gene lookup returns CDR1 MNHEY and CDR2 SVGAGI.

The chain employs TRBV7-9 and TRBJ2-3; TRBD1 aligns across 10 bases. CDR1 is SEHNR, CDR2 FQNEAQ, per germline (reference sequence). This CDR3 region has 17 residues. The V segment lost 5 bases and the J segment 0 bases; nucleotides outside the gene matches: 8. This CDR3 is CASSPPGQGTSTDTQYF. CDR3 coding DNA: TGTGCCAGCAGCCCACCGGGACAGGGGACTAGCACAGATACGCAGTATTTT.

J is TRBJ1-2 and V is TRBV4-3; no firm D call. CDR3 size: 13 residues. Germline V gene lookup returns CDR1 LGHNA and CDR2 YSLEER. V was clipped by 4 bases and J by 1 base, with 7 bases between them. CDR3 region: CASSLASNYGYTF. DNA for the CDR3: TGCGCCAGCAGCCTCGCCAGTAACTATGGCTACACCTTC.

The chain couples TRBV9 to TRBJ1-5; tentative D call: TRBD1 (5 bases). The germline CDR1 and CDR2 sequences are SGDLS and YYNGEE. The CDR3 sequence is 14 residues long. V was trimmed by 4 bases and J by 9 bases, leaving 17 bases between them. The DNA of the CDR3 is TGTGCCAGCAGCCCAGACGGGGACTCTAGGCCCCAGCATTTT. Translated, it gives CASSPDGDSRPQHF.

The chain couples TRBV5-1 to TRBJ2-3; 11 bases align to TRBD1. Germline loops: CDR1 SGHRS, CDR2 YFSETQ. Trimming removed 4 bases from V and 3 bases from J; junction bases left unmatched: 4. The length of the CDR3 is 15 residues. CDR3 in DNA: TGCGCCAGCAGCGGGGGACAGGGGGTTACAGATACGCAGTATTTT. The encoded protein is CASSGGQGVTDTQYF.

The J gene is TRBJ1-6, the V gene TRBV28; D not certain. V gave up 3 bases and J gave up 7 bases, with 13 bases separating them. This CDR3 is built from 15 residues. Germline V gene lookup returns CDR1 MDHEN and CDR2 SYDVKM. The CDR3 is CASSLTGVGNSPLHF. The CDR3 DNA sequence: TGTGCCAGCAGTTTGACTGGCGTGGGGAATTCACCCCTCCACTTT.

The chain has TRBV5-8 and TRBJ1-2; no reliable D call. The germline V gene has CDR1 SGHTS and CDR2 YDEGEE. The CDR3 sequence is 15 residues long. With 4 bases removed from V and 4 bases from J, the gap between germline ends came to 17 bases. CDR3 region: CASSRVVAASYGYTF. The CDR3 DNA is TGTGCCAGCAGCCGGGTCGTGGCAGCGTCCTATGGCTACACCTTC.

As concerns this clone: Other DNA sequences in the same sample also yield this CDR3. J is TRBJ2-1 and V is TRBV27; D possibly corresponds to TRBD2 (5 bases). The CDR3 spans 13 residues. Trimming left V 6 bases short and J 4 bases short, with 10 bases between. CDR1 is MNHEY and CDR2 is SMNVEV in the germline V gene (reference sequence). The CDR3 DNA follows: TGTGCCAGCAGGTCGACGGGGTACAATGAGCAGTTCTTC. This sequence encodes CASRSTGYNEQFF.